This T cell receptor (beta chain) was obtained from a study of cytomegalovirus exposure and HLA in healthy donors. Each donor's status was that of a healthy bone marrow donor. Overall study results and limits: Altogether, 150 to 200 TCR beta chains were recorded as cytomegalovirus-associated. V- and J-gene trimming in TCR beta was tied to a missense DCLRE1C variant by an analysis performed later.

Germline CDR1 SGHRS, CDR2 YFSETQ. The CDR3 runs to 17 residues. With 4 bases clipped from V and 3 bases from J, the junction kept 14 bases outside the gene matches. Comment on this clone: The antigen is unknown.

PCR used 60 Vbeta primers and 13 Jbeta primers. TCRdb's copy holds only in-frame clones and misses some; the assay was immunoSEQ multiplex PCR. The profile shows approximately 200,000 clones, 60% to 85% of them singletons. The gene calls are TRBV5-1 and TRBJ1-1, with 8 bases aligning to TRBD1. The sequenced sample was PBMCs. The clonotype was recovered from a woman younger than 30 in good health and CMV-seronegative. The CDR3 DNA follows: TGCGCCAGCAGCAGGGGGAGCCAGGGGGCTTACGACACTGAAGCTTTCTTT. Its protein is CASSRGSQGAYDTEAFF.